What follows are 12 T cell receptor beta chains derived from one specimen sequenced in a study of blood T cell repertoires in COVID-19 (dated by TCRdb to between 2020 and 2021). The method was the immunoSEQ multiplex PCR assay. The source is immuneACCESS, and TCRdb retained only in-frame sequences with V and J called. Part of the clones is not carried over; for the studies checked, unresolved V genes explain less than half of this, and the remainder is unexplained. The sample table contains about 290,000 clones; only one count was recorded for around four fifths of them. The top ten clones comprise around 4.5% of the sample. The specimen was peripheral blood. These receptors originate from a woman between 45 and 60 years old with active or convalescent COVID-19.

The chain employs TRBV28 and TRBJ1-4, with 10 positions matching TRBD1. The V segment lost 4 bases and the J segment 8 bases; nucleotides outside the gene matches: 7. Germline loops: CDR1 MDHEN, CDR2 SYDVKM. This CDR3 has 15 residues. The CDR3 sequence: CASSSGQGVGEKLFF. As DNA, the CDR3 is TGTGCCAGCAGTTCAGGACAGGGGGTCGGAGAAAAACTGTTTTTT.

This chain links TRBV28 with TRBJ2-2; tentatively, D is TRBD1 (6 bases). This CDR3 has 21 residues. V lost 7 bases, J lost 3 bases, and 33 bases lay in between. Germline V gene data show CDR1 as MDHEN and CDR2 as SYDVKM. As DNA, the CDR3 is TGTGCCAGCACTCACGACAGGTATTTTGAGCCTGTAAATCCTTACACCGGGGAGCTGTTTTTT. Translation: CASTHDRYFEPVNPYTGELFF. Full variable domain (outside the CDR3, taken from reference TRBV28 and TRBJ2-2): DVKVTQSSRYLVKRTGEKVFLECVQDMDHENMFWYRQDPGLGLRLIYFSYDVKMKEKGDIPEGYSVSREKKERFSLILESASTNQTSMYLCASTHDRYFEPVNPYTGELFFGEGSRLTVL.

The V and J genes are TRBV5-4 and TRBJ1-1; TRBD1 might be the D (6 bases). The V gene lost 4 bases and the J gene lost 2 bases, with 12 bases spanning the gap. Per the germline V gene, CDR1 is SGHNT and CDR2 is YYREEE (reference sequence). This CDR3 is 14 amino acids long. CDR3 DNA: TGTGCCAGCAGCGTCGGACAGATAAACACTGAAGCTTTCTTT. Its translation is CASSVGQINTEAFF.

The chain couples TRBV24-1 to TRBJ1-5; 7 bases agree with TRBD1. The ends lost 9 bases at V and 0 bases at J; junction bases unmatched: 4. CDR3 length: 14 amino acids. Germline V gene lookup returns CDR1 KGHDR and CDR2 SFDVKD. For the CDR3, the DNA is TGTGCCACCGCAGGGGGTAATAGCAATCAGCCCCAGCATTTT. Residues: CATAGGNSNQPQHF.

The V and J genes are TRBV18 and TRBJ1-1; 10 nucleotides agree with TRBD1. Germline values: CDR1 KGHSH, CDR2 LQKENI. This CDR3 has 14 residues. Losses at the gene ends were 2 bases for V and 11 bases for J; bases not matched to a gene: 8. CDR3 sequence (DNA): TGTGCCAGCTCACCAGAAGGACAGGGGGTGACGGCTTTCTTT. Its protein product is CASSPEGQGVTAFF.

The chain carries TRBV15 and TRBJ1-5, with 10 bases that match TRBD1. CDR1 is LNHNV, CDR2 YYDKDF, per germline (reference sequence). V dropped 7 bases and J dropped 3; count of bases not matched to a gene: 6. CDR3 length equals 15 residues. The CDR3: CATTGGQGPNQPQHF. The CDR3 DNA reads TGTGCCACCACCGGGGGACAGGGGCCCAATCAGCCCCAGCATTTT.

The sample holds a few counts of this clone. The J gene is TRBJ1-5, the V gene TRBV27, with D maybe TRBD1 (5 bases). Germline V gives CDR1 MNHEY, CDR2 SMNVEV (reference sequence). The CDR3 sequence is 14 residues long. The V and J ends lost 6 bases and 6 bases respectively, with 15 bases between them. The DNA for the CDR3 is TGTGCCAGCAGACCCCCGGACGGGGGTCAGCCCCAGCATTTT. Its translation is CASRPPDGGQPQHF.

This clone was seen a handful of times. The chain's CDR3 is CSVKGQINTEAFF. CDR3 nucleotide sequence: TGCAGCGTAAAAGGACAGATTAACACTGAAGCTTTCTTT. The chain joins TRBV29-1 to TRBJ1-1; D perhaps matches TRBD1 (6 bases). The V gene's germline CDR1 is SQVTM and CDR2 ANQGSEA. V was cut by 6 bases and J by 2 bases, with 13 bases left in between. The CDR3 is 13 residues long.

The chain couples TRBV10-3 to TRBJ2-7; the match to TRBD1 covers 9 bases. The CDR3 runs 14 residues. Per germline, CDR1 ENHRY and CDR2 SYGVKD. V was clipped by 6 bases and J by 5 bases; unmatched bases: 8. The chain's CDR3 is CAIRSDRGVNEQYF. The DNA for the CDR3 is TGTGCCATCAGATCCGACAGGGGGGTCAACGAGCAGTACTTC.

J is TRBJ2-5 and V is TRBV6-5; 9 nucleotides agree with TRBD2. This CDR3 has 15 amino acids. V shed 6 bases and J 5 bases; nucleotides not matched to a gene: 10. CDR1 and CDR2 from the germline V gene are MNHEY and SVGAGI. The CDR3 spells CASRSGLAGGETQYF. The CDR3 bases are TGTGCCAGCAGGTCGGGACTAGCCGGAGGGGAGACCCAGTACTTC.

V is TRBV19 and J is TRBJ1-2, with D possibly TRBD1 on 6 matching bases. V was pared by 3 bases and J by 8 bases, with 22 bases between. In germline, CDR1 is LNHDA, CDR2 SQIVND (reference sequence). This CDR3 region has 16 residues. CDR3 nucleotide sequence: TGTGCCAGTAGTATTCAAGGTCCCCGGACAGCTGTGGGCTACACCTTC. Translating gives CASSIQGPRTAVGYTF.

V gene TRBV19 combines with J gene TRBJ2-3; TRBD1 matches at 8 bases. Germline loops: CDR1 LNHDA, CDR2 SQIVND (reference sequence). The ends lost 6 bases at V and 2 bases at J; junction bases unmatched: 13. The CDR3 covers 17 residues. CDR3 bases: TGTGCCAGTAGCACAGGGCTTCCGGGACAGGACACAGATACGCAGTATTTT. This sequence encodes CASSTGLPGQDTDTQYF.